This T cell receptor beta chain was sequenced during a study of control samples from healthy donors and cancer patients. The assay was immunoSEQ multiplex PCR, and TCRdb's table has in-frame clones only and misses some. The sample holds about 130,000 clones; 85% to 95% are singletons and the top ten take 1.5% to 2%. Germline CDR1 and CDR2: GTSNPN and SVGIG (reference sequence). Trimming stripped 5 bases from V and 4 bases from J, with 15 bases between. CDR3 length equals 13 residues. The clonotype was recovered from a man aged 45-65 years with head and neck cancer. The V gene is TRBV30, the J gene TRBJ2-7; no firm D call. The sequencing sample was made of PBMCs. The CDR3: CAWRRPNLYEQYF. The CDR3 nucleotides read TGTGCCTGGCGAAGGCCCAACCTATACGAGCAGTACTTC.